The 8 T cell receptor beta chains in this list originate from one sample, sequenced in a study of cytomegalovirus exposure and HLA in healthy donors. The PCR used 60 Vbeta and 13 Jbeta primers. The repertoire was sequenced with immunoSEQ multiplex PCR; TCRdb's copy has only in-frame clones and lacks some. The repertoire consists of fewer than 200,000 clones, with around 85% occurring once and the leading ten covering more than 3.5%. The sample taken for sequencing was PBMCs. The receptors originated from a man in his forties in good health and CMV-seronegative.

This clone occurred once. One end of the junction is discordant with germline, which a read error may explain. V usage is TRBV7-7 and J usage is TRBJ2-1; 13 bases line up with TRBD2. Looked up from germline, CDR1 is SSHAT and CDR2 is FNYEAQ (reference sequence). This CDR3 contains 13 residues. The CDR3 nucleotides read TGTGCTAGCAGCCGGGGACTAGCGGGGGAGCAGTTCTTC. As protein: CASSRGLAGEQFF.

This chain joins TRBV27 and TRBJ1-1; D perhaps matches TRBD1 (6 bases). CDR3 length equals 15 residues. The germline gives CDR1 MNHEY, CDR2 SMNVEV (reference sequence). With 1 base removed from V and 4 bases from J, the gap between germline ends came to 13 bases. The chain's CDR3 is CASSLYPGQSTEAFF. In DNA form, the CDR3 reads TGTGCCAGCAGTTTATACCCTGGACAGAGCACTGAAGCTTTCTTT.

The chain couples TRBV29-1 to TRBJ2-7, with D possibly being TRBD2 (5 bases). Germline V lookup: CDR1 SQVTM, CDR2 ANQGSEA. V was cut by 6 bases and J by 2 bases, with 23 bases left in between. This CDR3 comprises 16 residues. CDR3 protein: CSVLGLTGGPTYEQYF. The CDR3 region has the DNA TGCAGCGTCTTGGGTTTAACTGGCGGGCCCACCTACGAGCAGTACTTC.

The chain employs TRBV5-1 and TRBJ1-1; TRBD1 is a possible D gene (6 bases). Germline lookup yields CDR1 SGHRS and CDR2 YFSETQ. The CDR3 runs to 17 residues. V lost 4 bases and J lost 2, with 21 bases in between. Here the CDR3 DNA reads TGCGCCAGCAGCCCGTCTACCAGGGGAGTGGGAAACACTGAAGCTTTCTTT. Translation gives CASSPSTRGVGNTEAFF. Full variable domain (remainder filled in from reference TRBV5-1 and TRBJ1-1): KAGVTQTPRYLIKTRGQQVTLSCSPISGHRSVSWYQQTPGQGLQFLFEYFSETQRNKGNFPGRFSGRQFSNSRSEMNVSTLELGDSALYLCASSPSTRGVGNTEAFFGQGTRLTVV.

V is TRBV19 and J is TRBJ2-1; no definite D call. The CDR3 has 14 residues. Between the trimmed V and J ends, which lost 4 bases and 5 bases, there was a span of 12 bases. CDR1 is LNHDA, CDR2 SQIVND, per germline (reference sequence). CDR3 region: CASSTQVMDNEQFF. CDR3 sequence (DNA): TGTGCCAGTAGTACCCAGGTAATGGACAATGAGCAGTTCTTC.

The chain joins TRBV9 to TRBJ1-3; a possible D gene is TRBD1 (5 bases). The V gene lost 4 bases and the J gene lost 0 bases, with 14 bases spanning the gap. CDR1 is SGDLS, CDR2 YYNGEE, per germline. The CDR3 is made up of 16 amino acids. CDR3: CASSLDRQTSGNTIYF. In DNA form, the CDR3 reads TGTGCCAGCAGCCTAGATAGACAGACCTCTGGAAACACCATATATTTT. Variable domain in full (rest from reference TRBV9 and TRBJ1-3): DSGVTQTPKHLITATGQRVTLRCSPRSGDLSVYWYQQSLDQGLQFLIQYYNGEERAKGNILERFSAQQFPDLHSELNLSSLELGDSALYFCASSLDRQTSGNTIYFGEGSWLTVV.

In regard to this clone: Its ends do not fully match the called genes, so a read error is possible. The chain recombines TRBV7-9 with TRBJ1-4; D not certain. The CDR3 is made up of 13 amino acids. Germline CDR1 and CDR2: SEHNR and FQNEAQ (reference sequence). The CDR3 region is CSSSLGFSEKLFF. The CDR3 nucleotides read TGTTCCAGCAGCTTAGGATTTAGTGAAAAACTGTTTTTT.

This chain links TRBV10-3 with TRBJ2-7, with D possibly TRBD2 on 6 matching bases. Deletions cut 0 bases from V and 6 bases from J, with 15 bases between. There are 15 residues in the CDR3. CDR1 is ENHRY and CDR2 is SYGVKD in the germline V gene. In DNA form, the CDR3 reads TGTGCCATCAGTGAGTCATTCGGGGGAAGGATCGAGCAGTACTTC. Amino acid sequence: CAISESFGGRIEQYF.